This entry features one TCR beta chain sequence. Its antigen is currently not known. No much larger clone is present one base from it, and per-base qualities are unavailable. The cohort comprised under 700 healthy bone marrow donors. At the time of sampling, every cohort member was nominally healthy, though immune exposures that went unrecorded were likely present. The donor tested CMV seronegative and was one of the 352 seronegative cohort members. A peripheral blood sample was provided by each donor, and peripheral blood mononuclear cells were used for TCR beta sequencing. The Qiagen DNeasy Blood Extraction Kit was used to extract genomic DNA from the blood cell samples. These data belong to a study of cytomegalovirus exposure and HLA in healthy donors (dated by TCRdb to between 2016 and 2019). Notes on the research overall: According to an earlier analysis of 450 to 650 of the donors, 200 million or so T cells yielded 117 million unique TCR beta sequences and less than 300 Gb of sequence data. An early release covering roughly 600 HLA-typed donors comprised about 300 gigabases of sequencing data and tens of millions of unique TCR sequences. Of the 350 to 450 genotyped donors, approximately 83% fell in the genetic ancestry cluster associated with self-reported Caucasian donors. The study was designed to test whether signatures of past pathogen exposure could be identified by cataloging public T cell receptors. The study used immunosequencing to profile the T cell repertoires of hundreds of subjects and linked those repertoires to cytomegalovirus serostatus. In addition to the first cohort of around 670 subjects, a separate validation cohort of 120 different subjects was used. To predict cytomegalovirus infection status, the study brought together high-throughput TCR immunosequencing, statistical association of individual TCRs with disease status, and machine learning. In a later analysis, previously published TCR beta repertoires from several hundred donors were re-analyzed and high-resolution HLA genotyping was added so that TCR occurrence patterns could be studied. The later analysis used no new phenotypic data to find candidate immune exposures, relying instead on TCR beta sequences and their occurrence across donors. An earlier analysis of around 580 of the donors used high-throughput TCR beta sequencing to judge whether each TCR beta V gene segment behaved as functional or pseudogenic. Donor age, sex, ethnicity and CMV serostatus were compiled together with the repertoire data. In a later genetic analysis, genome-wide SNP genotypes for about three fifths of the roughly 670 donors were used, and that subset was treated as a discovery cohort. All discovery cohort repertoires had been generated using a single sequencing platform. HLA typing covered class I and class II loci at four-digit resolution. Typing coverage differed by locus: A, B, C, DRB1 and DQB1 were typed in about 620-630 donors, DQA1 in about 500, DPA1 in some 610, and DPB1 in 400 to 480. Four or five DR-DQ haplotypes were handled as single units for association and clustering because linkage in the cohort was strong. On average, around 240,000 unique TCR beta nucleotide sequences were sequenced per donor among 300 to 500 genotyped donors of the cohort, with 15% to 20% of those sequences being non-productive.

What the study reported, not specific to this receptor: A further reported finding was that TCR beta sequences accurately predicted the HLA-A and HLA-B alleles for most subjects in the first cohort. Three of the identified cytomegalovirus-associated TCR beta chains were confirmed in vitro to be specific for cytomegalovirus antigens. The authors suggested that the approach could potentially be generalized to other disease states and immunological phenotypes. Strong co-occurrence of HLA alleles, especially DR and DQ, made assigning TCR associations to individual alleles difficult. Because counts were too low, 15 to 20 rarely observed V segments, including chromosome 9 orphons, were left out of the earlier analysis of 500 to 750 of the donors. While some public TCRs were present in many individuals, most TCR sequences turned up only very rarely across donors. In a later genetic analysis, a missense DCLRE1C variant was associated with V-gene and J-gene trimming of TCR beta chains, and the association was replicated in an independent cohort. The presence/absence analyses assumed that sequencing depth was roughly uniform across donors, and that assumption may not be true. In a later genetic analysis, fewer N-insertions in productive TCRs were reported among donors in an Asian-associated ancestry cluster than the approximately 710-donor mean. According to a later analysis, most CMV-associated TCR beta chains appeared to be HLA-restricted, and the HLA associations seemed to be driven largely by CMV exposure. A later analysis found that HLA-associated TCR beta chains were more clonally expanded and had lower generation probabilities than equally common non-associated chains. Because HLA typing was missing for some donors at each locus, association tests included only the typed subset. Correlated functional status among segregating V segments might be attributable to linkage disequilibrium, but an unknown experimental factor could not be ruled out. The study listed 164 TCR beta chains as associated with cytomegalovirus. The classifier was reported to diagnose cytomegalovirus status with high specificity and sensitivity in both the original cohort and the validation cohort. The only immune exposure information available for the cohort was CMV serostatus. A later analysis reported that several top co-occurrence clusters appeared linked to parvovirus B19, influenza, CMV and Epstein-Barr virus. In an earlier analysis of approximately 590 of the donors, most TCR beta V segments appeared in productive rearrangements about 87% or about 30% of the time, broadly matching IMGT annotations. A later analysis found that TCR association rates varied across HLA loci, with DRB1 alleles showing the most associated TCRs and HLA-C alleles the fewest. At a false discovery rate of 0.05, a later analysis linked 15,000 to 20,000 TCR beta sequences to specific HLA alleles. A cluster of highly shared sequence variants was judged likely to represent a technical artifact of the sequencing pipeline. The cohort was sequenced for TCR beta chains only, and without alpha or paired-chain data the features that could be detected were limited.

Libraries were made using the immunoSEQ multiplex PCR assay. For the multiplex PCR, a mixture combining 60 forward primers for TCR Vbeta segments and 13 reverse primers for TCR Jbeta segments was used. Amplification of the CDR3 region of rearranged TCR beta genes was performed with a multiplex PCR assay on genomic DNA. Amplified TCR beta libraries were sequenced as 87-base-pair reads on the Illumina HiSeq System. As for the authors' bioinformatics: In a later analysis, tens of millions of unique TCR beta chains were counted across the 500 to 850 repertoires, and around 10 million of these chains were shared by at least two donors. Raw reads were error-corrected and collapsed into unique sequences with a nearest-neighbor algorithm that merged closely related sequences to remove PCR and sequencing errors. Alignment of CDR3 sequences to IMGT reference sequences was used to assign V, D and J gene segments. For a sequence to be retained, a match of at least six nucleotides was required to both a V gene segment and a J gene segment. Rearrangements were classified as productive when the CDR3 lacked stop codons and remained in frame with V and J, and all other rearrangements were classified as non-productive. Following IMGT convention, CDR3 was defined as the stretch from the second conserved V-encoded cysteine up to the conserved J-encoded phenylalanine. In an earlier analysis of approximately 590 of the donors, sequences lacking an unambiguous match to a single V gene segment were excluded. An earlier analysis of approximately 590 of the donors classified V segments as functional when productive rearrangements were above 56.7% and as segregating when the standard deviation between donors was above 5%. A statistical classification framework was built to diagnose cytomegalovirus status from the catalog of TCR beta chain sequences. A later analysis assigned V and J genes by comparing TCR nucleotide sequences with IMGT/GENE-DB human TR gene sequences. Using the TCRdist pipeline, a later analysis assigned CDR3 sequences along with most-parsimonious VDJ recombination scenarios. In a later analysis, each TCR beta chain was defined by its CDR3 amino acid sequence together with its V-gene family, and reads without a unique V-gene family were excluded. A later analysis removed several hundred highly shared, low-generation-probability nucleotide sequences to deal with suspected cross-contamination and a sequencing artifact. For each public chain, a later analysis derived a clonal expansion index from normalized ranks of inferred template counts within each repertoire. Generation probabilities in a later analysis came from a VDJ recombination model fitted to out-of-frame rearrangements, and those results were checked against IGoR. In a later analysis, hypergeometric tests were used to score TCR-TCR, TCR-HLA and TCR-CMV co-occurrence, with a repertoire-size bias correction applied to TCR pairs. In a later analysis, false discovery rates were estimated by permuting HLA or CMV assignments 20 times. In a later analysis, co-occurring TCRs were grouped with DBSCAN, and TCRdist sequence similarity was added when clustering was performed within HLA-allele-positive subsets. For co-occurrence clustering, repertoires with fewer than 30,000 or more than 120,000 public chains were excluded, along with roughly five repertoires with anomalous nucleotide sharing. This immuneACCESS table, as held by TCRdb, lists in-frame sequences with V and J called but not all clones. Of the missing ones, under half trace to an unresolved V gene in checked studies; the others have no known cause. The V and J calls and clone size are taken from that table; D and trimming were inferred from the DNA. The sample contains about 200,000 clones, around nine tenths of them found a single time. The ten largest account for approximately 0.31% of the sample.

The origin of this receptor is a woman aged 25 to 45 in good health and CMV-seronegative. Material: PBMCs.

DNA sequence: TGTGCCAGCAGTGAAGTGGGGCGAGGGGCCAACGTCCTGACTTTC. It is translated as CASSEVGRGANVLTF. Rearrangement joined TRBV6-1 to TRBJ2-6, with TRBD1 as a weak D call on 5 bases. Trimming at the junction amounts to 1 base on V and 4 bases on J, and the germline ends lie 8 bases apart. Including cysteine and phenylalanine, the CDR3 has 15 amino acids. Only the CDR3 DNA is retained, 45 bases long and in frame from the first base. CDR1 and CDR2 are read off the germline V gene as MNHNS and SASEGT.